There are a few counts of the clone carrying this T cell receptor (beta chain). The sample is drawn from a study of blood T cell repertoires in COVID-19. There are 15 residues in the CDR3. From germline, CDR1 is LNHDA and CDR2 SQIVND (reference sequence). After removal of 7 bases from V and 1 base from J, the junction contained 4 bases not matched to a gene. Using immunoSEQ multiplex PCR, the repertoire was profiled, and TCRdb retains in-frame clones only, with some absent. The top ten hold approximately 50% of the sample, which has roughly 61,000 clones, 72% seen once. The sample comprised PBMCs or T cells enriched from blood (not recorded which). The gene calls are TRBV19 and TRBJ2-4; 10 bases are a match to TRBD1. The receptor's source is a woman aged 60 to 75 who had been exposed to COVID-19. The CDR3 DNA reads TGTGCCAGTACCCCGGGACAGGGGGCCAAAAACATTCAGTACTTC. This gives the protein CASTPGQGAKNIQYF.